This T cell receptor (beta chain) was retrieved from a study of post-analysis software for immune sequencing data. Unique-molecular-identifier-tagged TCR beta cDNA libraries were used. TCRdb used MiXCR to reprocess the PCR reads, holding one entry per CDR3 protein. This sample carries roughly 670,000 distinct CDR3 sequences, around 60% of them seen once, and the ten largest clones take about 11%. Germline-derived CDR1 and CDR2 are SGHRS and YFSETQ. The ends were cut back, 3 bases at V and 5 bases at J, with 13 bases in the middle. CDR3 size: 14 residues. Findings and limits, study-wide: Elevated frequency relative to controls characterized four or five TRBV segments in patients, TRBV5-6, TRBV5-1 and TRBV20-1 among them.

Points on this clonotype: The antigen remains undetermined.

The origin of this receptor is a girl aged 2 to 10 with multiple sclerosis. Sequencing used blood. The chain uses TRBV5-1 and TRBJ2-3, with D perhaps TRBD1 (5 bases). This CDR3 is CASSWARGGDTQYF. The CDR3 DNA is TGCGCCAGCAGCTGGGCAAGGGGTGGAGATACGCAGTATTTT. The full variable domain, completed using reference TRBV5-1 and TRBJ2-3, is KAGVTQTPRYLIKTRGQQVTLSCSPISGHRSVSWYQQTPGQGLQFLFEYFSETQRNKGNFPGRFSGRQFSNSRSEMNVSTLELGDSALYLCASSWARGGDTQYFGPGTRLTVL.